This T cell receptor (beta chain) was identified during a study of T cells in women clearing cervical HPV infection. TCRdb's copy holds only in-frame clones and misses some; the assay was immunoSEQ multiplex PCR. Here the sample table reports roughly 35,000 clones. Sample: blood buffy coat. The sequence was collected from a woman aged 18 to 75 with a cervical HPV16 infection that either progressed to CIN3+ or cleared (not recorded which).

CDR3 DNA, as far as it was read: TGTGCCAGCTCACCACCGTTTTCCAAATCTAACTATGGC. It is translated as CASSPPFSKSNYG. The full CDR3 sequence reads CASSPPFSKSNYGYTF. The chain combines TRBV18 with TRBJ1-2; unclear D gene. The sequence runs out 3 residues before the end of the CDR3; the remainder is reconstructed from the germline J gene. The CDR3 contains 16 residues. Trimming removed 0 bases from V and 0 bases from J, with 11 bases in between. Per germline, CDR1 KGHSH and CDR2 LQKENI. The full variable domain, in which reference TRBV18 and TRBJ1-2 provide the parts outside the CDR3, is NAGVMQNPRHLVRRRGQEARLRCSPMKGHSHVYWYRQLPEEGLKFMVYLQKENIIDESGMPKERFSAEFPKEGPSILRIQQVVRGDSAAYFCASSPPFSKSNYGYTFGSGTRLTVV.